This T cell receptor beta chain was profiled in a study of T cell responses to AZD1222 COVID-19 vaccine. The table came from immunoSEQ multiplex PCR; TCRdb's copy has only in-frame clones and leaves some out. Of tens of thousands of clones in the sample, about nine tenths were seen once. Second doses that came at about 4 or about 12 weeks were put together. The CDR3 totals 14 residues. The trim removed 4 bases at V and 4 bases at J, leaving 5 bases unmatched. Germline lookup yields CDR1 SGHRS and CDR2 YFSETQ. The clonotype was recovered from an adult who received the AZD1222 COVID-19 vaccine. The chain couples TRBV5-1 to TRBJ2-7, with 10 bases aligning to TRBD2. The material was peripheral blood, obtained 28 days after the second AZD1222 dose. The CDR3 loop is CASSTPSGGYEQYF. The CDR3 DNA reads as TGCGCCAGCAGCACCCCTAGCGGGGGTTACGAGCAGTACTTC.